This T cell receptor (beta chain) was captured in a study of control samples from healthy donors and cancer patients. The CDR3 runs 11 residues. Germline CDR1 is SEHNR and CDR2 is FQNEAQ (reference sequence). V lost 4 bases and J lost 8, with 8 bases in between. Here immunoSEQ multiplex PCR was the method, and the copy in TCRdb shows in-frame clones only, minus some. The table has under 150,000 clones, more than 85% seen once. Sequencing was carried out using blood. The sequence derives from a young man in good health. This rearrangement joins TRBV7-9 to TRBJ1-2; D not certain. CDR3 sequence: CASSSSWGYTF. The CDR3 DNA reads TGTGCCAGCAGCTCCTCTTGGGGCTACACCTTC.